The rows below give T cell receptor beta chains drawn from one sample of a study of shared clonotypes between healthy human individuals. This table comes from immunoSEQ multiplex PCR, and its TCRdb copy is limited to in-frame clones, with some not included. The sample carries about 2 million clones, less than 95% recorded once. The sequenced material came from naive CD8+ T cells sorted from blood. Receptors originate from a man between 18 and 35 years old in good health. Both conserved end residues are part of each CDR3. Each record gives: D gene, V gene, J gene, clone size, CDR3 protein, CDR3 DNA. A D gene is named only where the DNA matches it firmly. The listing skips clone size in some rows; elsewhere it reads once, few, many or a size class.

>TRBD1|TRBV7-9|TRBJ2-2|NA
CASSSPGQGAQGTGELFF
TGTGCCAGCAGTTCCCCGGGACAGGGGGCGCAGGGCACCGGGGAGCTGTTTTTT
>NA|TRBV5-6|TRBJ2-7|once
CASSLWGGSRGEQYF
TGTGCCAGCAGCCTCTGGGGGGGTAGCAGGGGCGAGCAGTACTTC
>NA|TRBV4-1|TRBJ2-1|NA
CASSQVVGGGDYNEQFF
TGCGCCAGCAGCCAAGTCGTGGGAGGGGGGGACTACAATGAGCAGTTCTTC
>TRBD1|TRBV30|TRBJ1-4|NA
CAWTSGQGREKLFF
TGTGCCTGGACCTCGGGACAGGGCCGCGAAAAACTGTTTTTT
>NA|TRBV4-3|TRBJ2-7|NA
CASSQEVVGLSSYERYF
TGCGCCAGCAGCCAAGAGGTAGTGGGTCTAAGCTCCTACGAGCGGTACTTC
>TRBD1|TRBV7-2|TRBJ1-2|NA
CASSLGTGGDYGYTF
TGTGCCAGCAGCTTAGGGACAGGGGGCGACTATGGCTACACCTTC
>NA|TRBV13|TRBJ2-3|NA
CASSRGPGSTDTQYF
TGTGCCAGCAGCCGTGGACCAGGGAGCACAGATACGCAGTATTTT
>TRBD1|TRBV4-1|TRBJ1-2|NA
CASSDRAGKNYGYTF
TGCGCCAGCAGCGACAGGGCGGGGAAGAACTATGGCTACACCTTC
>NA|TRBV13|TRBJ2-1|NA
CASSLEGEETSYNEQFF
TGTGCCAGCAGCTTAGAAGGGGAAGAAACTTCCTACAATGAGCAGTTCTTC
>NA|TRBV7-2|TRBJ2-7|NA
CASSTPRAETSYEQYF
TGTGCCAGCAGCACCCCTCGCGCGGAAACCTCCTACGAGCAGTACTTC
>TRBD2|TRBV7-8|TRBJ2-1|NA
CASSSEGLASEQFF
TGTGCCAGCAGCTCTGAGGGACTAGCGAGTGAGCAGTTCTTC
>TRBD2|TRBV10-2|TRBJ2-1|NA
CASSGTSPNEQFF
TGCGCCAGCAGCGGGACTAGTCCCAATGAGCAGTTCTTC
>NA|TRBV2|TRBJ2-1|NA
CASSVGRESYNEQFF
TGTGCCAGCAGTGTCGGACGGGAGTCCTACAATGAGCAGTTCTTC
>TRBD1|TRBV7-6|TRBJ2-3|NA
CASSLKPRGQGAFADTQYF
TGTGCCAGCAGCTTAAAGCCGCGGGGACAGGGGGCTTTTGCAGATACGCAGTATTTT
>NA|TRBV7-9|TRBJ1-5|NA
CASSLSSGNQPQHF
TGTGCCAGCAGCTTATCGTCGGGCAATCAGCCCCAGCATTTT
>NA|TRBV5-1|TRBJ2-3|NA
CASSLVGGQPGTDTQYF
TGCGCCAGCAGCTTGGTCGGGGGTCAACCGGGGACAGATACGCAGTATTTT
>NA|TRBV6-1|TRBJ2-7|NA
CASRRDTFEQYF
TGTGCCAGCAGGAGGGACACGTTCGAGCAGTACTTC
>NA|TRBV5-4|TRBJ1-6|NA
CASSLNRQGRNSPLHF
TGTGCCAGCAGCTTGAACCGGCAGGGACGTAATTCACCCCTCCACTTT
>NA|TRBV1|TRBJ2-7|NA
CTSSQGLSYEQYF
TGCACCAGCAGCCAGGGACTTTCCTACGAGCAGTACTTC
>TRBD1|TRBV19|TRBJ2-7|NA
CASRRTGGLDEQYF
TGTGCCAGTAGACGGACAGGGGGTCTGGACGAGCAGTACTTC
>NA|TRBV7-9|TRBJ1-4|NA
CASSFIQGGEKLFF
TGTGCCAGCAGCTTTATTCAGGGTGGTGAAAAACTGTTTTTT
>NA|TRBV27|TRBJ2-5|NA
CASSRLYQETQYF
TGTGCCAGCAGTCGCCTGTACCAAGAGACCCAGTACTTC
>NA|TRBV5-6|TRBJ2-5|NA
CASSLTDQETQYF
TGTGCCAGCAGCTTGACAGACCAAGAGACCCAGTACTTC
>NA|TRBV12-5|TRBJ1-1|NA
CASGRPTVEDTEAFF
TGTGCTAGTGGCCGACCCACAGTGGAGGACACTGAAGCTTTCTTT
>NA|TRBV4-2|TRBJ2-7|NA
CASSQGQASVYEQYF
TGTGCCAGCAGCCAAGGGCAGGCGTCGGTCTACGAGCAGTACTTC
>TRBD2|TRBV7-8|TRBJ2-5|once
CASSSGLAGGRGETQYF
TGTGCCAGCAGCTCGGGACTAGCGGGAGGGAGAGGGGAGACCCAGTACTTC
>TRBD1|TRBV5-4|TRBJ1-4|NA
CASSPGGEDEKLFF
TGTGCCAGCAGCCCAGGGGGGGAAGATGAAAAACTGTTTTTT
>NA|TRBV7-2|TRBJ1-5|NA
CASSLEAGYSNQPQHF
TGTGCCAGCAGCTTAGAAGCCGGATATAGCAATCAGCCCCAGCATTTT